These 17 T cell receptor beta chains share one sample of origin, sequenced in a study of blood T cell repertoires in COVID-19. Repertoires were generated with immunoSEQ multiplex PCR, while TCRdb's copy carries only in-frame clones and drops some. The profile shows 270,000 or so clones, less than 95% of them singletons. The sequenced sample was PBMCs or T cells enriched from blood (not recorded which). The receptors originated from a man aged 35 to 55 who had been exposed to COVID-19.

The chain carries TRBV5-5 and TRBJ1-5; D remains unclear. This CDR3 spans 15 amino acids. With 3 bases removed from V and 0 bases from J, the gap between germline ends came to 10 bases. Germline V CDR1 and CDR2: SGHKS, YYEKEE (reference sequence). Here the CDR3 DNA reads TGTGCCAGCAGCTCATTGTACAATAGCAATCAGCCCCAGCATTTT. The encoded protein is CASSSLYNSNQPQHF. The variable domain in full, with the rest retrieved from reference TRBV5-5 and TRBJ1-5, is DAGVTQSPTHLIKTRGQQVTLRCSPISGHKSVSWYQQVLGQGPQFIFQYYEKEERGRGNFPDRFSARQFPNYSSELNVNALLLGDSALYLCASSSLYNSNQPQHFGDGTRLSIL.

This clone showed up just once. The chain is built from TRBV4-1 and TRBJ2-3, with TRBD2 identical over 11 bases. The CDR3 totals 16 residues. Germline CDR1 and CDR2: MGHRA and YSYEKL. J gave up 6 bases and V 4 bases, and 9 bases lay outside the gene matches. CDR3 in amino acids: CASSLGTSGSLDTQYF. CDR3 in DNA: TGCGCCAGCAGCCTCGGAACTAGCGGGAGTTTGGATACGCAGTATTTT.

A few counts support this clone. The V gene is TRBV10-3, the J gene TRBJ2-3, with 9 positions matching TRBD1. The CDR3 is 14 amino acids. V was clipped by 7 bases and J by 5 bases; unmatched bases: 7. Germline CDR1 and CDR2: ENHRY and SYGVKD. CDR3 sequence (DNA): TGTGCCATCAAACCGGGACAGGGTCAAGATACGCAGTATTTT. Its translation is CAIKPGQGQDTQYF.

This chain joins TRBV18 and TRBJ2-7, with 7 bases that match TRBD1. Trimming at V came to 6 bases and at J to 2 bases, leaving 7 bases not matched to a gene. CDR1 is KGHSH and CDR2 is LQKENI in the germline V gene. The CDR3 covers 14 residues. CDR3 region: CASSLTGQAYEQYF. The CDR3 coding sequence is TGTGCCAGCTCCTTGACTGGACAGGCCTACGAGCAGTACTTC. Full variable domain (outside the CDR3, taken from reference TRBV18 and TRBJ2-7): NAGVMQNPRHLVRRRGQEARLRCSPMKGHSHVYWYRQLPEEGLKFMVYLQKENIIDESGMPKERFSAEFPKEGPSILRIQQVVRGDSAAYFCASSLTGQAYEQYFGPGTRLTVT.

For the CDR3, the DNA is TGTGCCAGCAGCTTAGTTAGCGATAGCTCCTACGAGCAGTACTTC. As protein: CASSLVSDSSYEQYF. The chain joins TRBV7-6 to TRBJ2-7; a weak D match, TRBD2 (5 bases). The V gene lost 1 base and the J gene lost 0 bases, with 10 bases spanning the gap. The germline CDR1 and CDR2 sequences are SGHVS and FNYEAQ. The CDR3 covers 15 residues.

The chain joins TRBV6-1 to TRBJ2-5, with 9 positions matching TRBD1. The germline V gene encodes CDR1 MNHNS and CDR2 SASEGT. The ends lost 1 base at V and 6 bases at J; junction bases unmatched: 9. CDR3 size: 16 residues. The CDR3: CASSEVPTGGRKTQYF. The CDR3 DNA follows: TGTGCCAGCAGTGAAGTTCCGACAGGGGGTAGGAAGACCCAGTACTTC.

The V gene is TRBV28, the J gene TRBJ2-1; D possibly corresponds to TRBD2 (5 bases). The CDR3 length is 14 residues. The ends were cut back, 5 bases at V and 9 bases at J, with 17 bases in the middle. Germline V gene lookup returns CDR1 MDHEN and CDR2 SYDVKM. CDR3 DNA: TGTGCCAGCAGTCCACCCGATAGCGTCGCTGAGCAGTTCTTC. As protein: CASSPPDSVAEQFF.

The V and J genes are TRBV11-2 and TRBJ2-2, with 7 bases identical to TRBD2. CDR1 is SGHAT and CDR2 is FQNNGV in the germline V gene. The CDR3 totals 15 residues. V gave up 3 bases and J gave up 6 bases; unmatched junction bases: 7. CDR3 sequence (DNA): TGTGCCAGCAGCTTGAGGCGGGAGCGGGCCGGGGAGCTGTTTTTT. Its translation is CASSLRRERAGELFF.

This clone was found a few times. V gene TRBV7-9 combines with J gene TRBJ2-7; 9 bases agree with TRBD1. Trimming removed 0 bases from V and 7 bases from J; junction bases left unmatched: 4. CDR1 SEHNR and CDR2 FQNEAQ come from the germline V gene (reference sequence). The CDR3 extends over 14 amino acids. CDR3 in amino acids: CASSLAGTGREQYF. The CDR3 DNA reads TGTGCCAGCAGCTTAGCGGGGACAGGGCGTGAGCAGTACTTC.

The CDR3 DNA sequence: TGTGCCAGCAGTAGAGGGGGACAGGGGATCTACGAGCAGTACTTC. It encodes CASSRGGQGIYEQYF. V and J are TRBV5-6 and TRBJ2-7; TRBD1 matches 10 bases. Trimming cost V 5 bases and J 3 bases; bases outside gene matches: 8. The CDR3 extends over 15 amino acids. In germline, CDR1 is SGHDT, CDR2 YYEEEE.

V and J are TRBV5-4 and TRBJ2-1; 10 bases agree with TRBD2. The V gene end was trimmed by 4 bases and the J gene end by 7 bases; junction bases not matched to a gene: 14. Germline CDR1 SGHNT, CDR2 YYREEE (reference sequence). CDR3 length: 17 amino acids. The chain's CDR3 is CASSPIVLAGGSNEQFF. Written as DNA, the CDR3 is TGTGCCAGCAGCCCCATTGTCTTAGCGGGAGGATCAAATGAGCAGTTCTTC.

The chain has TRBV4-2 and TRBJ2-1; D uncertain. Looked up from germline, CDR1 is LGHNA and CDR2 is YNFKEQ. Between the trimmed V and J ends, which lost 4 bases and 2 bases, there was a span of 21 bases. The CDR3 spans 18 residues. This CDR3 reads CASSLSQYATVTYNEQFF. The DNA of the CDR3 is TGTGCCAGCAGCCTAAGCCAATATGCTACCGTTACCTACAATGAGCAGTTCTTC.

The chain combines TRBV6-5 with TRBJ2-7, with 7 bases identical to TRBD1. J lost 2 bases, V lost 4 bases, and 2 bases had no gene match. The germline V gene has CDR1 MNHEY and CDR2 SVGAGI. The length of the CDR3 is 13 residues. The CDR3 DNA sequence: TGTGCCAGCAGTTTGACAGGGCCCTACGAGCAGTACTTC. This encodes CASSLTGPYEQYF.

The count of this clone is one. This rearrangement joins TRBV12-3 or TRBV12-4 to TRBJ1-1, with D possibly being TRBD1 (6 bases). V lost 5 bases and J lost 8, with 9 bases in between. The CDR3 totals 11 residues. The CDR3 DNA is TGTGCCAGCAGTCTAGGACAGGAAGCTTTCTTT. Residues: CASSLGQEAFF.

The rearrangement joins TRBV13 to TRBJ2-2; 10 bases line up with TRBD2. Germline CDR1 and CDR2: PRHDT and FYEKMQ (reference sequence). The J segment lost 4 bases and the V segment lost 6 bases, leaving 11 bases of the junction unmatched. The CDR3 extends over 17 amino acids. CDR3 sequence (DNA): TGTGCCAGCAGAAGGCTAGCGGGAGAGCGCGGCACCGGGGAGCTGTTTTTT. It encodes CASRRLAGERGTGELFF.

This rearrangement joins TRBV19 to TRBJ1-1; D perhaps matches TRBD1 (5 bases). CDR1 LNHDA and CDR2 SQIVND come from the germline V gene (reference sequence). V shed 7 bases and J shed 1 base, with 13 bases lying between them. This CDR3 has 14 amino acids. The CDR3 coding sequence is TGTGCCAGTATTAATGACAGAGCGAACACTGAAGCTTTCTTT. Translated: CASINDRANTEAFF.

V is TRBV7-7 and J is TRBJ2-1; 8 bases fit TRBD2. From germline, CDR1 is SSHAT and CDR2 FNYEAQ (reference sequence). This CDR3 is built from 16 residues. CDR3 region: CASCNSAGGSYNEQFF. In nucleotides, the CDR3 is TGTGCTAGTTGTAATTCGGCGGGAGGTTCCTACAATGAGCAGTTCTTC. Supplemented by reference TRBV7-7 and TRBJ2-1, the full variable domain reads GAGVSQSPRYKVTKRGQDVTLRCDPISSHATLYWYQQALGQGPEFLTYFNYEAQPDKSGLPSDRFSAERPEGSISTLTIQRTEQRDSAMYRCASCNSAGGSYNEQFFGPGTRLTVL.